The T cell receptor (beta chain) described here comes from a study of shared clonotypes between healthy human individuals. Study as a whole: Two women and a few men aged 18 to 49 served as donors.

Note on this clone: Its antigen is undetermined.

Naive CD8 cells comprised CD45RO-negative, CCR7-positively selected cells, excluding terminally differentiated effector memory CD45RA+ cells. Recent vaccinations or acute infections were absent in the healthy HIV-negative adult donors. Regarding the study as a whole: Specimens sampled were limited to blood, with tissue repertoires likely differing. The represented genetic and exposure-history diversity was limited by the small number of donors.

Sequencing was performed with immunoSEQ multiplex PCR; in TCRdb, only in-frame clones are kept and a portion is missing. Here the sample spans around 2,000,000 clones, around 96% being singletons. CDR1 is SGHDT and CDR2 is YYEEEE in the germline V gene. J lost 5 bases, V lost 7 bases, and 10 bases had no gene match. The CDR3 extends over 15 amino acids. The genes are TRBV5-6 and TRBJ2-3, with 10 positions matching TRBD2. This TCR derives from a man between 18 and 29 years old in good health. The sample taken for sequencing was naive CD8+ T cells sorted from blood. CDR3: CASRLSGGAVDTQYF. DNA of the CDR3: TGTGCCAGCCGACTAAGCGGGGGGGCGGTAGATACGCAGTATTTT.